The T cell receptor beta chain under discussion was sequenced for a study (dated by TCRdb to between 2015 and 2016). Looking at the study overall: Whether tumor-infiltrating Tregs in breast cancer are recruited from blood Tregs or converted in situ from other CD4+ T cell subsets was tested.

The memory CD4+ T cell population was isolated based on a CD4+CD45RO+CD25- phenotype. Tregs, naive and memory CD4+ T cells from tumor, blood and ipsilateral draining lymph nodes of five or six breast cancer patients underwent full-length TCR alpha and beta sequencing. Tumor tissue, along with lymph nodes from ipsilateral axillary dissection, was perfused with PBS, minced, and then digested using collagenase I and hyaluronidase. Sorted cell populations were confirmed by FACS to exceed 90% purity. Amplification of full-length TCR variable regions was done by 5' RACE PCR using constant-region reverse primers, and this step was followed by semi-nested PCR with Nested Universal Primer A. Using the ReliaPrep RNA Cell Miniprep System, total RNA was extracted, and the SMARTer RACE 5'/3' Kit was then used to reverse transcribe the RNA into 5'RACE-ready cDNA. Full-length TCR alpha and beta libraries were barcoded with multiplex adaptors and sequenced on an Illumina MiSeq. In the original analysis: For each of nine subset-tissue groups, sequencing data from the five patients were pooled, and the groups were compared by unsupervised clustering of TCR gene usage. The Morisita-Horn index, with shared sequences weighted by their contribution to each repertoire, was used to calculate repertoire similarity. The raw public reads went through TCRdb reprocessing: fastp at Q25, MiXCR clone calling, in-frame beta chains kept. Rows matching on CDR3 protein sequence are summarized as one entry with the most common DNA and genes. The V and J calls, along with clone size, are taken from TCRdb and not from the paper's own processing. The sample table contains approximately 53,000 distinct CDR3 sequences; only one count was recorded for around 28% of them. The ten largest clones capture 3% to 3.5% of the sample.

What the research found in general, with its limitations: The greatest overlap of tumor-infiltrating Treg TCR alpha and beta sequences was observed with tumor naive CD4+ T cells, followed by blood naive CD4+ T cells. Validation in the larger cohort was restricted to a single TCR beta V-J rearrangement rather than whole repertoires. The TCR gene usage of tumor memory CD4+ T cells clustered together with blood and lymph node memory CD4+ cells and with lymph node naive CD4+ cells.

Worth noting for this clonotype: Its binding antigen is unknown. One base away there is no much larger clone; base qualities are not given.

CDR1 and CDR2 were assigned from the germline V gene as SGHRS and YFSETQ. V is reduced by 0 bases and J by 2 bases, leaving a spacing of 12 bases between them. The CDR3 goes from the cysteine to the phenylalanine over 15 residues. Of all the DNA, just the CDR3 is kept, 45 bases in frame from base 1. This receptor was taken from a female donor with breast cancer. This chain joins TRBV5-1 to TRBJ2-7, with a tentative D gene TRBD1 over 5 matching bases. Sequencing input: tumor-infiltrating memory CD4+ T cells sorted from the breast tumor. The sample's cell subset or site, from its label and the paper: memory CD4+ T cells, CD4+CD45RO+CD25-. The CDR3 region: CASSLDQGVTYEQYF. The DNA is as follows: TGCGCCAGCAGCTTGGACCAAGGGGTAACCTACGAGCAGTACTTC. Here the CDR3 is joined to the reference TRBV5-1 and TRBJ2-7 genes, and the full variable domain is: KAGVTQTPRYLIKTRGQQVTLSCSPISGHRSVSWYQQTPGQGLQFLFEYFSETQRNKGNFPGRFSGRQFSNSRSEMNVSTLELGDSALYLCASSLDQGVTYEQYFGPGTRLTVT.